Following are 11 T cell receptor beta chains from one sample sequenced in a study of T cells in Graves' hyperthyroidism and ophthalmopathy (dated by TCRdb to about 2019). Preparation of the library involved multiplex PCR. Data came from an Illumina HiSeq 2000. TCR beta CDR3 regions were amplified from RNA transcripts. For the first round of RT-PCR on the TCR CDR3, the HTBI primer set was used together with the Qiagen OneStep RT-PCR kit. Through fastp at Q25 and MiXCR, TCRdb rebuilt clones from the public reads, retaining in-frame beta chains. Under each unique CDR3 protein, matching rows form one entry showing the most common genes and DNA. A total of about 270,000 distinct CDR3 sequences appear in this sample, about 20% of them only once. Around 65% of the sample comes from the top ten. Material: blood. All receptors come from a man younger than 45 with Graves' ophthalmopathy.

The table lists this clonotype with a few counts. This chain links TRBV6-1 with TRBJ1-1, with TRBD1 as a possible D gene (6 bases). Trimming took off 0 bases at V and 5 bases at J, with 16 bases between the two ends. The CDR3 sequence is 16 residues long. Germline V gives CDR1 MNHNS, CDR2 SASEGT. The CDR3 nucleotides read TGTGCCAGCAGTGAAGCGGGGGGGGGGCCCGGGACTGAAGCTTTCTTT. Translated: CASSEAGGGPGTEAFF.

CDR3 region: CAISERGDQPQHF. The CDR3 region has the DNA TGTGCCATCAGTGAAAGGGGTGATCAGCCCCAGCATTTT. This sequence joins TRBV10-3 and TRBJ1-5; possible D gene TRBD1, 5 bases. V lost 3 bases to trimming and J lost 5 bases, with 8 bases between them. CDR3 length equals 13 residues. Per germline, CDR1 ENHRY and CDR2 SYGVKD.

The chain employs TRBV6-2 or TRBV6-3 and TRBJ2-7; D ambiguous. The germline gives CDR1 MNHEY, CDR2 SVGEGT. Deletions cut 0 bases from V and 4 bases from J, with 10 bases between. The CDR3 sequence is 14 residues long. CDR3 in amino acids: CASSYSDENYEQYF. In DNA form, the CDR3 reads TGTGCCAGCAGTTACTCGGACGAAAATTACGAGCAGTACTTC.

The CDR3 DNA is TGCGCCAGCAGTGAGAGACAGGGGCTCTATGGCTACACCTTC. Amino acids: CASSERQGLYGYTF. The chain combines TRBV10-1 with TRBJ1-2; TRBD1 matches 8 bases. The CDR3 totals 14 residues. Germline V gives CDR1 WNHNN, CDR2 SYGVQD (reference sequence). Germline trimming cut 2 bases from V and 4 bases from J; bases unmatched to any gene: 3.

This clonotype showed up just a few times. This sequence joins TRBV7-9 and TRBJ1-4; D perhaps matches TRBD1 (5 bases). CDR3 length: 14 amino acids. V gave up 4 bases and J gave up 3 bases, with 9 bases separating them. Germline CDR1 reads SEHNR; CDR2 reads FQNEAQ (reference sequence). The CDR3 loop is CASSSDSSNEKLFF. CDR3 DNA: TGTGCCAGCAGCTCAGACAGCTCTAATGAAAAACTGTTTTTT.

The rearrangement joins TRBV7-9 to TRBJ2-1, with TRBD2 matching over 14 bases. CDR1 is SEHNR, CDR2 FQNEAQ, per germline (reference sequence). The length of the CDR3 is 17 residues. V dropped 7 bases and J dropped 7; count of bases not matched to a gene: 12. In nucleotides, the CDR3 is TGTGCCAGCACACCCACGGGACTAGCGGGAGTGGGGAATGAGCAGTTCTTC. This translates into CASTPTGLAGVGNEQFF.

For this clonotype: A read error may account for a junction end that differs from germline. The rearrangement links TRBV18 to TRBJ1-5, with no clear D. This CDR3 spans 14 amino acids. CDR1 is KGHSH and CDR2 is LQKENI in the germline V gene. Written as DNA, the CDR3 is TGTGCCAGCTCACCTCAGACAAGCAACCAGCCCCAGCATTTT. Residues: CASSPQTSNQPQHF.

The rearrangement uses TRBV6-2 or TRBV6-3 and TRBJ2-7; D unresolved. V gave up 7 bases and J gave up 3 bases, with 16 bases separating them. Germline values: CDR1 MNHEY, CDR2 SVGEGT. This CDR3 spans 14 amino acids. The CDR3 bases are TGTGCCAGCAAGCTCGGGTCAGCTAACTACGAGCAGTACTTC. It is translated as CASKLGSANYEQYF.

The genes are TRBV11-1 and TRBJ2-4; 14 bases are a match to TRBD2. The J call may be faulty, since TRBJ2-1 better matches the DNA end. The CDR3 has 14 amino acids. Germline loops: CDR1 SGHAT, CDR2 FQDESV (reference sequence). CDR3 loop: CASSPGLAGADQFF. CDR3 DNA: TGTGCCAGCAGCCCGGGACTAGCGGGAGCCGATCAGTTCTTC.

The rearrangement uses TRBV7-6 and TRBJ1-6; weak D call: TRBD1 (6 bases). V lost 1 base, J lost 7 bases, and 11 bases lay in between. This CDR3 is 15 amino acids long. Germline V gene lookup returns CDR1 SGHVS and CDR2 FNYEAQ. DNA for the CDR3: TGTGCCAGCAGCTTAGAGGCAGGGGACAATTCACCCCTCCACTTT. Its protein is CASSLEAGDNSPLHF. Together with reference TRBV7-6 and TRBJ1-6, the CDR3 gives the full variable domain: GAGVSQSPRYKVTKRGQDVALRCDPISGHVSLYWYRQALGQGPEFLTYFNYEAQQDKSGLPNDRFSAERPEGSISTLTIQRTEQRDSAMYRCASSLEAGDNSPLHFGNGTRLTVT.

The gene calls are TRBV7-8 and TRBJ2-7; 10 bases are a match to TRBD2. J lost 3 bases, V lost 0 bases, and 11 bases had no gene match. CDR1 is SGHVS, CDR2 FQNEAQ, per germline. This CDR3 region has 18 residues. The CDR3 region is CASSLAGLAGVSGYEQYF. For the CDR3, the DNA is TGTGCCAGCAGCTTAGCAGGGCTAGCGGGAGTTTCAGGCTACGAGCAGTACTTC.